The present TCR beta chain was sequenced within a study of blood T cell repertoires in COVID-19. At the level of the study: The analysed material was cDNA or gDNA that came from T cells, B-cell-depleted T cells, or PBMCs.

The CDR3 runs 16 residues. The V end lost 2 bases, the J end lost 8 bases, and 18 bases lay between the germline ends. The authors' processing: Nucleated cell counts were estimated from reference gene primer amplification. Here immunoSEQ multiplex PCR was the method, and the copy in TCRdb shows in-frame clones only, minus some. V and J calls plus clone size are reproduced from that table; the DNA served to infer D and trimming. Of about 110,000 clones in the sample, about 85% were seen once. This rearrangement joins TRBV6-7 to TRBJ1-4; D perhaps matches TRBD1 (6 bases). TRBV6-7 is noted as an ORF with a role that remains uncertain. This receptor was obtained from a man aged 40-49 years with acute or convalescent COVID-19. The source material was peripheral blood. CDR3 sequence (DNA): TGTGCCAGCAGTTACCTAGACAGGCAGCTCGTGGAAAAACTGTTTTTT. It codes for CASSYLDRQLVEKLFF.